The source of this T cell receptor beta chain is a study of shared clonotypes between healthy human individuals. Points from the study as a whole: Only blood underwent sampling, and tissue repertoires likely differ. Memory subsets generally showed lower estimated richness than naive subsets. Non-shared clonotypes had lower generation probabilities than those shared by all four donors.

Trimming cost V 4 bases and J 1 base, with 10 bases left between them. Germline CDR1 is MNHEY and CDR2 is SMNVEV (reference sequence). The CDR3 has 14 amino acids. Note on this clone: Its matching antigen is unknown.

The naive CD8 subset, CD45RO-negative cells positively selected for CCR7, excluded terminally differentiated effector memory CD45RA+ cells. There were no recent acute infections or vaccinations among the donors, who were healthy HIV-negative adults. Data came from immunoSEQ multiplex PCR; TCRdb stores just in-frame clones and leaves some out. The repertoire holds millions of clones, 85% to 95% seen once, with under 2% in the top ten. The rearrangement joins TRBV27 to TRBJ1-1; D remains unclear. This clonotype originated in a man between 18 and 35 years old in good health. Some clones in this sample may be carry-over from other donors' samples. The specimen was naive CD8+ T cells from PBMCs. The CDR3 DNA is TGTGCCAGCAGTTCAGTAGGAACGAACACTGAAGCTTTCTTT. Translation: CASSSVGTNTEAFF.